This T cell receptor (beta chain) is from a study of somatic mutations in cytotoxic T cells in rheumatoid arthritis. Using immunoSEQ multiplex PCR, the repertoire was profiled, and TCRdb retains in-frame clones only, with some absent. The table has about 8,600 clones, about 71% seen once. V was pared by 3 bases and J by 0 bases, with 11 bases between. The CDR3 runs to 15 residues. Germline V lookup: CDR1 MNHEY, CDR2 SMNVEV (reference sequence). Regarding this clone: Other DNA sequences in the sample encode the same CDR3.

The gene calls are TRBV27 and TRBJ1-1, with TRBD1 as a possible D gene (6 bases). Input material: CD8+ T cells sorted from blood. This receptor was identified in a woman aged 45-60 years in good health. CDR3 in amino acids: CASSFSDRLNTEAFF. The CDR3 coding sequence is TGTGCCAGCAGTTTCTCAGACAGGTTGAACACTGAAGCTTTCTTT.